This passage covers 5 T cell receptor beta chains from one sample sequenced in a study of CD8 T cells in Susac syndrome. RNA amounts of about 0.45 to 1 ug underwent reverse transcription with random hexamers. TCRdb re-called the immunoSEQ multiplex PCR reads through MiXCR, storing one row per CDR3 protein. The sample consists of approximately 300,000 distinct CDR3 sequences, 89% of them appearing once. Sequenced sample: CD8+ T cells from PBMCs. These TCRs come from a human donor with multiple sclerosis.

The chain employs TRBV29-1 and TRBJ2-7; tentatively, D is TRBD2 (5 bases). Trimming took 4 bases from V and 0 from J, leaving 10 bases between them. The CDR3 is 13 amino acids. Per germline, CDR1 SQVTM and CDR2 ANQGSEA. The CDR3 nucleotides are TGCAGCGTTGCAGGACTGACCTCCTACGAGCAGTACTTC. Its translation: CSVAGLTSYEQYF.

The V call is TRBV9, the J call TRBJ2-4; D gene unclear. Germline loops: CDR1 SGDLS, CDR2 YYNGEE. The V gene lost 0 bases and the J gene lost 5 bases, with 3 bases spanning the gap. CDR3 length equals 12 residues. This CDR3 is CASSVDENIQYF. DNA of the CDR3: TGTGCCAGCAGCGTAGATGAAAACATTCAGTACTTC.

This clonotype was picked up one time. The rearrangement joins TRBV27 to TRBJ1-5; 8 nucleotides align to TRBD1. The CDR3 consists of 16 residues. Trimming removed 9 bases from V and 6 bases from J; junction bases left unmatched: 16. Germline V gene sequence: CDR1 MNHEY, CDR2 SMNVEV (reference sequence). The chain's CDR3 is CASRQGQSLRGQPQHF. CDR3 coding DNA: TGTGCCAGTAGACAGGGGCAAAGTTTAAGGGGTCAGCCCCAGCATTTT.

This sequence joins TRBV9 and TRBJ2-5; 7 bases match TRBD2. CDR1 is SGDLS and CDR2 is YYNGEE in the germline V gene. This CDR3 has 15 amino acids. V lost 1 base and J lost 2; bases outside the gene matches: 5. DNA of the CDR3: TGTGCCAGCAGCGTACTCAGCGGGGAACAAGAGACCCAGTACTTC. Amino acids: CASSVLSGEQETQYF.

CDR3 DNA: TGTGCCAGTAGTATAGGAGCGGATTACATCCCCTACAATGAGCAGTTCTTC. Amino acids: CASSIGADYIPYNEQFF. The rearrangement joins TRBV19 to TRBJ2-1; D is possibly TRBD2 (5 bases). The CDR3 sequence is 17 residues long. V was clipped by 1 base and J by 2 bases, with 15 bases between them. Looked up from germline, CDR1 is LNHDA and CDR2 is SQIVND (reference sequence).